Following are 20 T cell receptor beta chains from one sample sequenced in a study of blood T cell repertoires in COVID-19. The protocol was immunoSEQ multiplex PCR, while the TCRdb copy is restricted to in-frame clones and leaves out a portion. The repertoire holds about 110,000 clones, with under 75% as singletons. Material: peripheral blood. The receptors come from a man older than 75 with acute or convalescent COVID-19.

This chain uses TRBV3-1 (or the pseudogene TRBV3-2) with TRBJ2-5; D perhaps matches TRBD2 (5 bases). V lost 4 bases, J lost 5 bases, and 11 bases lay in between. The germline CDR1 and CDR2 sequences are LGHDT and YNNKEL (reference sequence). This CDR3 spans 13 amino acids. The CDR3 DNA is TGTGCCAGCAGCCCATATGAGGGTGAGACCCAGTACTTC. This encodes CASSPYEGETQYF.

The V gene is TRBV9, the J gene TRBJ2-7; D possibly corresponds to TRBD2 (5 bases). CDR3 length: 15 residues. Trimming removed 4 bases at V and 3 bases at J, with 17 bases between. CDR1 and CDR2 (germline): SGDLS, YYNGEE. CDR3 sequence reads: CASSTDGRGIYEQYF. The CDR3 bases are TGTGCCAGCAGCACCGACGGCCGGGGAATCTACGAGCAGTACTTC.

This clone was observed a few times. The chain carries TRBV29-1 and TRBJ1-2; possible D gene TRBD1, 5 bases. The CDR3 length is 11 residues. The V and J ends lost 4 bases and 3 bases respectively, with 6 bases between them. In germline, CDR1 is SQVTM, CDR2 ANQGSEA. The CDR3, as DNA: TGCAGCGTTGGGGGGGACTATGGCTACACCTTC. Its protein product is CSVGGDYGYTF. Complete variable domain (other parts from reference TRBV29-1 and TRBJ1-2): SAVISQKPSRDICQRGTSLTIQCQVDSQVTMMFWYRQQPGQSLTLIATANQGSEATYESGFVIDKFPISRPNLTFSTLTVSNMSPEDSSIYLCSVGGDYGYTFGSGTRLTVV.

This rearrangement joins TRBV28 to TRBJ1-6; D uncertain. The CDR3 sequence is 13 residues long. Trimming removed 4 bases at V and 10 bases at J, with 11 bases between. Germline assignment: CDR1 MDHEN and CDR2 SYDVKM. CDR3 bases: TGTGCCAGCAGTTCGACTTCTAAATCACCCCTCCACTTT. The encoded protein is CASSSTSKSPLHF.

The chain recombines TRBV6-5 with TRBJ2-2, with 9 positions matching TRBD2. The CDR3 runs 15 residues. Germline trimming cut 0 bases from V and 7 bases from J; bases unmatched to any gene: 3. Per germline, CDR1 MNHEY and CDR2 SVGAGI. The CDR3 DNA sequence: TGTGCCAGCAGTTACTCGGCTAGCGGGGACGGGGAGCTGTTTTTT. Its protein product is CASSYSASGDGELFF.

Only a few counts were recorded for this clone. V gene TRBV24-1 combines with J gene TRBJ2-2; 9 bases fit TRBD1. This CDR3 has 15 residues. Trimming cost V 5 bases and J 5 bases; bases outside gene matches: 5. The germline V gene has CDR1 KGHDR and CDR2 SFDVKD. This chain's CDR3 is CATSGRTGDTGELFF. In nucleotides, the CDR3 is TGTGCCACCAGTGGCCGGACAGGGGATACCGGGGAGCTGTTTTTT.

V and J are TRBV15 and TRBJ1-5; a possible D gene is TRBD1 (5 bases). Germline lookup yields CDR1 LNHNV and CDR2 YYDKDF (reference sequence). The CDR3 sequence is 16 residues long. The V gene lost 7 bases and the J gene lost 9 bases, with 25 bases spanning the gap. CDR3 region: CATTSYGKGGVGPQHF. CDR3 DNA: TGTGCCACCACCTCCTATGGGAAGGGAGGGGTCGGGCCCCAGCATTTT.

This rearrangement joins TRBV6-5 to TRBJ2-1, with a tentative D call TRBD1 (5 bases). Deletions cut 10 bases from V and 5 bases from J, with 12 bases between. The CDR3 length is 12 residues. In germline, CDR1 is MNHEY, CDR2 SVGAGI. The CDR3 loop reads CATREGDNEQFF. The CDR3 DNA reads TGTGCCACGCGAGAAGGGGACAATGAGCAGTTCTTC.

The rearrangement links TRBV28 to TRBJ1-6, with 8 bases lining up with TRBD1. Trimming removed 7 bases from V and 8 bases from J; junction bases left unmatched: 7. The CDR3 is made up of 14 amino acids. The germline CDR1 and CDR2 sequences are MDHEN and SYDVKM. CDR3 nucleotide sequence: TGTGCCAGCACCTTAACAGGGGGAGATTCACCCCTCCACTTT. Protein: CASTLTGGDSPLHF. Full variable domain (outside the CDR3, taken from reference TRBV28 and TRBJ1-6): DVKVTQSSRYLVKRTGEKVFLECVQDMDHENMFWYRQDPGLGLRLIYFSYDVKMKEKGDIPEGYSVSREKKERFSLILESASTNQTSMYLCASTLTGGDSPLHFGNGTRLTVT.

The J gene is TRBJ1-2, the V gene TRBV28, with TRBD1 as a possible D gene (5 bases). Trimming stripped 5 bases from V and 8 bases from J, with 21 bases between. CDR3 length: 15 residues. The V gene's germline CDR1 is MDHEN and CDR2 SYDVKM. CDR3 in amino acids: CASSPHQTASGGYTF. The CDR3 nucleotides are TGTGCCAGCAGTCCACACCAGACAGCCTCTGGAGGCTACACCTTC.

In its sample, this clone was seen once. The chain has TRBV5-4 and TRBJ2-7; a weak D match, TRBD1 (6 bases). From germline, CDR1 is SGHNT and CDR2 YYREEE (reference sequence). Between the trimmed V and J ends, which lost 0 bases and 6 bases, there was a span of 10 bases. The length of the CDR3 is 13 residues. The CDR3: CASSLADRLEQYF. CDR3 DNA: TGTGCCAGCAGCTTGGCTGACAGGCTCGAGCAGTACTTC.

The chain joins TRBV3-1 (or the pseudogene TRBV3-2) to TRBJ1-3; a possible D gene is TRBD1 (6 bases). V gave up 1 base and J gave up 3 bases, with 16 bases separating them. The CDR3 extends over 17 amino acids. Germline loops: CDR1 LGHDT, CDR2 YNNKEL (reference sequence). As DNA, the CDR3 is TGTGCCAGCAGCCAAGCGCCGTCCGGGACAATTGGAAACACCATATATTTT. Amino acids: CASSQAPSGTIGNTIYF.

The chain is built from TRBV11-2 and TRBJ2-5, with D perhaps matching TRBD2 (6 bases). CDR3 length: 16 amino acids. The germline V and J ends were trimmed by 0 bases and 4 bases, with 15 bases remaining between them. Germline CDR1 and CDR2: SGHAT and FQNNGV. CDR3 coding DNA: TGTGCCAGCAGCTTAGAACCCCCTAGCGTGGGAGAGACCCAGTACTTC. Translation gives CASSLEPPSVGETQYF.

This clone was seen many times. The genes are TRBV7-9 and TRBJ1-6, with 7 bases matching TRBD1. The CDR3 is 18 amino acids. V shed 5 bases and J 1 base; nucleotides not matched to a gene: 11. CDR1 is SEHNR, CDR2 FQNEAQ, per germline (reference sequence). The CDR3 spells CASSARATGSSYNSPLHF. CDR3 bases: TGTGCCAGCAGCGCCCGGGCGACAGGGTCGTCCTATAATTCACCCCTCCACTTT. The full variable domain, rest sourced from reference TRBV7-9 and TRBJ1-6, is DTGVSQNPRHKITKRGQNVTFRCDPISEHNRLYWYRQTLGQGPEFLTYFQNEAQLEKSRLLSDRFSAERPKGSFSTLEIQRTEQGDSAMYLCASSARATGSSYNSPLHFGNGTRLTVT.

This rearrangement joins TRBV18 to TRBJ2-7; no definite D call. Between the trimmed V and J ends, which lost 4 bases and 3 bases, there was a span of 7 bases. CDR3 length: 12 residues. The germline V gene encodes CDR1 KGHSH and CDR2 LQKENI. The CDR3 DNA reads TGTGCCAGCTCACTTCCAGGCTACGAGCAGTACTTC. This translates into CASSLPGYEQYF.

The sample holds a few counts of this clone. This rearrangement joins TRBV14 to TRBJ2-5; 8 nucleotides agree with TRBD1. The germline V gene has CDR1 SGHDN and CDR2 FVKESK. This CDR3 has 14 residues. The V gene end was trimmed by 3 bases and the J gene end by 5 bases; junction bases not matched to a gene: 5. CDR3 bases: TGTGCCAGCAGCCACGGGGGACAGGTTGAGACCCAGTACTTC. It specifies CASSHGGQVETQYF.

The chain combines TRBV28 with TRBJ2-2; 11 bases line up with TRBD2. The V and J ends lost 5 bases and 3 bases, in that order; junction bases with no gene match: 5. Germline-derived CDR1 and CDR2 are MDHEN and SYDVKM. CDR3 length: 16 residues. CDR3 sequence: CASSRRLAGYTGELFF. CDR3 DNA sequence: TGTGCCAGCAGTCGAAGACTAGCGGGGTACACCGGGGAGCTGTTTTTT.

V usage is TRBV18 and J usage is TRBJ2-2; TRBD1 matches at 9 bases. CDR1 KGHSH and CDR2 LQKENI come from the germline V gene. Unmatched junction bases numbered 6, after V lost 6 bases and J lost 1 base. The CDR3 extends over 16 amino acids. CDR3 nucleotide sequence: TGTGCCAGCTCCACCCGGGGACAGGGGAACACCGGGGAGCTGTTTTTT. Translated, it gives CASSTRGQGNTGELFF.

This clone came up a few times. The rearrangement uses TRBV18 and TRBJ1-2; 7 bases are a match to TRBD1. The CDR3 length is 14 residues. V shed 3 bases and J 4 bases; nucleotides not matched to a gene: 5. Per germline, CDR1 KGHSH and CDR2 LQKENI. The CDR3 region has the DNA TGTGCCAGCTCACCGGATTGGGACAGCTATGGCTACACCTTC. Translating it yields CASSPDWDSYGYTF.

This clone has only a few counts. CDR3 region: CASSSGQSNYGYTF. CDR3 nucleotide sequence: TGTGCCAGCAGCTCGGGACAGTCGAACTATGGCTACACCTTC. The V and J genes are TRBV7-9 and TRBJ1-2; 7 bases are a match to TRBD1. Trimming cost V 4 bases and J 2 bases; bases outside gene matches: 4. Germline CDR1 SEHNR, CDR2 FQNEAQ (reference sequence). The CDR3 consists of 14 residues.